This passage covers 26 T cell receptor beta chains from one sample sequenced in a study of early T cells in non-severe SARS-CoV-2 infection. TCRdb analysed the 5' RACE reads with MiXCR anew, one entry per CDR3 protein. The sample lists approximately 71,000 distinct CDR3 sequences; roughly an eighth were seen once. The source was whole blood, collected at baseline. The receptors originated from an adult who was a healthcare worker with PCR-confirmed SARS-CoV-2 infection or an uninfected control (not recorded which).

The gene calls are TRBV7-9 and TRBJ2-2, with D possibly TRBD1 on 5 matching bases. V shed 0 bases and J shed 4 bases, with 12 bases lying between them. The CDR3 is 16 amino acids. CDR1 SEHNR and CDR2 FQNEAQ come from the germline V gene (reference sequence). The CDR3 nucleotides read TGTGCCAGCAGCTTAGCGTTGGGGCCGCGCACCGGGGAGCTGTTTTTT. Encoded protein: CASSLALGPRTGELFF.

The CDR3 is CASRWEGGTDTQYF. In nucleotides, the CDR3 is TGTGCCAGCAGGTGGGAGGGCGGCACAGATACGCAGTATTTT. V usage is TRBV2 and J usage is TRBJ2-3; 7 positions match TRBD2. The trim removed 6 bases at V and 1 base at J, leaving 4 bases unmatched. The CDR3 has 14 amino acids. Germline loops: CDR1 SNHLY, CDR2 FYNNEI. Full variable domain (remainder filled in from reference TRBV2 and TRBJ2-3): EPEVTQTPSHQVTQMGQEVILRCVPISNHLYFYWYRQILGQKVEFLVSFYNNEISEKSEIFDDQFSVERPDGSNFTLKIRSTKLEDSAMYFCASRWEGGTDTQYFGPGTRLTVL.

This chain joins TRBV7-9 and TRBJ1-5; no clear D gene. The CDR3 is 14 amino acids. Germline CDR1 and CDR2: SEHNR and FQNEAQ (reference sequence). V shed 1 base and J shed 3 bases, with 7 bases lying between them. The CDR3 sequence is CASSLGPNNQPQHF. The CDR3 coding sequence is TGTGCCAGCAGCTTAGGGCCAAACAATCAGCCCCAGCATTTT. The full variable domain, its missing parts supplied by reference TRBV7-9 and TRBJ1-5, is DTGVSQNPRHKITKRGQNVTFRCDPISEHNRLYWYRQTLGQGPEFLTYFQNEAQLEKSRLLSDRFSAERPKGSFSTLEIQRTEQGDSAMYLCASSLGPNNQPQHFGDGTRLSIL.

The V and J genes are TRBV20-1 and TRBJ2-5, with D uncertain. The germline gives CDR1 DFQATT, CDR2 SNEGSKA (reference sequence). V lost 3 bases to trimming and J lost 4 bases, with 6 bases between them. CDR3 size: 11 residues. This CDR3 reads CSARIVETQYF. CDR3 coding DNA: TGCAGTGCTAGGATAGTAGAGACCCAGTACTTC.

The table lists this clonotype with many counts. An end of the junction does not agree with germline; a read error may underlie this. The rearrangement links TRBV7-2 to TRBJ2-2; possible D gene TRBD1, 6 bases. The germline gives CDR1 SGHTA, CDR2 FQGNSA. CDR3 length: 14 residues. The CDR3: CASSLGRGTGELFF. For the CDR3, the DNA is TGTGCCAGCAGTTTAGGCAGGGGCACCGGGGAGCTGTTTTTT.

This clonotype was seen many times. The chain links TRBV20-1 to TRBJ1-2, with no clear D. The CDR3 has 12 amino acids. Trimming took off 3 bases at V and 4 bases at J, with 9 bases between the two ends. CDR1 DFQATT and CDR2 SNEGSKA come from the germline V gene (reference sequence). The chain's CDR3 is CSASLPGYGYTF. In DNA form, the CDR3 reads TGCAGTGCTAGCTTACCAGGCTATGGCTACACCTTC.

This clonotype showed up many times. This chain joins TRBV27 and TRBJ2-4; 7 bases fit TRBD1. The V segment lost 0 bases and the J segment 8 bases; nucleotides outside the gene matches: 4. Germline lookup yields CDR1 MNHEY and CDR2 SMNVEV (reference sequence). The CDR3 has 14 residues. In nucleotides, the CDR3 is TGTGCCAGCAGTTTATCAGGGGGCACTCACATTCAGTACTTC. Translating gives CASSLSGGTHIQYF.

The V and J genes are TRBV5-1 and TRBJ2-2; D may correspond to TRBD1 or TRBD2 (6 bases each). The germline gives CDR1 SGHRS, CDR2 YFSETQ. The CDR3 covers 14 residues. Trimming pared 5 bases from V and 5 bases from J, leaving 13 bases between. The CDR3 sequence: CASRVPGATGELFF. The CDR3 DNA reads TGCGCCAGCAGGGTCCCGGGGGCTACCGGGGAGCTGTTTTTT.

This clonotype was picked up many times. V is TRBV7-6 and J is TRBJ1-1; 7 nucleotides line up with TRBD1. With V trimmed by 3 bases and J by 6 bases, 7 bases remained unmatched. The CDR3 spans 14 residues. The germline gives CDR1 SGHVS, CDR2 FNYEAQ. In DNA form, the CDR3 reads TGTGCCAGCAGCTTTTCATCAGGGGGGGCTGAAGCTTTCTTT. Amino acids: CASSFSSGGAEAFF.

This clonotype was seen more than once but under ten times. This chain joins TRBV10-2 and TRBJ1-2, with a possible D match to TRBD1 (5 bases). The germline CDR1 and CDR2 sequences are WSHSY and SAAADI. The V end lost 7 bases, the J end lost 5 bases, and 14 bases lay between the germline ends. The CDR3 is 13 amino acids. The CDR3 DNA sequence: TGCGCCAGCACTGCGGGGGAAGAGTATGGCTACACCTTC. It is translated as CASTAGEEYGYTF.

The sample holds many counts of this clonotype. This sequence joins TRBV12-3 or TRBV12-4 and TRBJ2-1, with D tentatively TRBD1 or TRBD2 (5 bases each). V lost 3 bases and J lost 0, with 9 bases in between. The CDR3 sequence is 15 residues long. The CDR3 loop is CASSLRGSSYNEQFF. The CDR3 DNA is TGTGCCAGCAGTTTGAGGGGAAGCTCCTACAATGAGCAGTTCTTC.

Ten or more counts support this clonotype. The V gene is TRBV2, the J gene TRBJ1-6, with 10 bases lining up with TRBD1. The CDR3 is 17 amino acids. V shed 0 bases, J shed 7 bases, and the junction held 6 bases outside the gene matches. The germline CDR1 and CDR2 sequences are SNHLY and FYNNEI. CDR3 bases: TGTGCCAGCAGTGAAGCGCCTCCGGGACAGGGGAATTCACCCCTCCACTTT. Translating gives CASSEAPPGQGNSPLHF. Complete variable domain (other parts from reference TRBV2 and TRBJ1-6): EPEVTQTPSHQVTQMGQEVILRCVPISNHLYFYWYRQILGQKVEFLVSFYNNEISEKSEIFDDQFSVERPDGSNFTLKIRSTKLEDSAMYFCASSEAPPGQGNSPLHFGNGTRLTVT.

This clonotype came up a few times. Written as DNA, the CDR3 is TGCAGCGTTGAAGTCCGCGGGACAACCGGCTACACCTTC. Its protein product is CSVEVRGTTGYTF. J is TRBJ1-2 and V is TRBV29-1, with D maybe TRBD1 (6 bases). From germline, CDR1 is SQVTM and CDR2 ANQGSEA. V gave up 1 base and J gave up 8 bases, with 14 bases separating them. This CDR3 has 13 residues.

The CDR3 reads CASSQNGELFF. The DNA for the CDR3 is TGTGCCAGCAGCCAGAACGGGGAGCTGTTTTTT. The chain couples TRBV3-1 to TRBJ2-2, with D unresolved. The CDR3 is 11 amino acids. V was cut by 3 bases and J by 7 bases, with 3 bases left in between. Germline assignment: CDR1 LGHDT and CDR2 YNNKEL (reference sequence).

The DNA for the CDR3 is TGTGCCAGCAGCCGAGGAATTTTAGCGGGGGGAGATACGCAGTATTTT. Its protein product is CASSRGILAGGDTQYF. The gene calls are TRBV3-1 and TRBJ2-3; 10 positions match TRBD2. J lost 5 bases, V lost 4 bases, and 9 bases had no gene match. CDR3 length equals 16 residues. The germline V gene has CDR1 LGHDT and CDR2 YNNKEL (reference sequence).

In DNA, the CDR3 is TGTGCCAGCTTTCCCGAGCTGGGCCGAAGCACAGATACGCAGTATTTT. Translating gives CASFPELGRSTDTQYF. The chain joins TRBV6-1 to TRBJ2-3; D unresolved. Germline CDR1 MNHNS, CDR2 SASEGT. This CDR3 spans 16 amino acids. Trimming took off 8 bases at V and 0 bases at J, with 18 bases between the two ends.

This clonotype was found many times. The V and J genes are TRBV28 and TRBJ2-7, with a possible D match to TRBD2 (6 bases). The germline V gene encodes CDR1 MDHEN and CDR2 SYDVKM. CDR3 length equals 13 residues. The V gene lost 7 bases and the J gene lost 6 bases, with 16 bases spanning the gap. Written as DNA, the CDR3 is TGTGCCAGCACTTCCGGGACTCCACTCGAGCAGTACTTC. As protein: CASTSGTPLEQYF.

This chain joins TRBV3-1 and TRBJ2-3, with 8 nucleotides matching TRBD2. V gave up 1 base and J gave up 2 bases; unmatched junction bases: 8. CDR1 is LGHDT, CDR2 YNNKEL, per germline (reference sequence). This CDR3 has 17 residues. This CDR3 is CASSQARGGTATDTQYF. The DNA of the CDR3 is TGTGCCAGCAGCCAAGCCCGGGGGGGGACGGCCACAGATACGCAGTATTTT.

This clonotype appeared many times. V gene TRBV7-9 combines with J gene TRBJ1-2, with D hard to call. This CDR3 has 14 amino acids. The germline CDR1 and CDR2 sequences are SEHNR and FQNEAQ (reference sequence). V was shortened by 1 base and J by 6 bases, with 12 bases between the two germline ends. CDR3 sequence: CASSLELAGDGYTF. Written as DNA, the CDR3 is TGTGCCAGCAGCTTAGAGTTAGCCGGGGATGGCTACACCTTC.

This clonotype was counted between two and nine times. This chain joins TRBV20-1 and TRBJ1-2; 9 positions agree with TRBD1. Losses at the gene ends were 3 bases for V and 8 bases for J; bases not matched to a gene: 7. Germline V gene lookup returns CDR1 DFQATT and CDR2 SNEGSKA (reference sequence). The CDR3 is 13 amino acids. CDR3 region: CSASPTGGLGYTF. The CDR3 DNA reads TGCAGTGCTAGCCCAACAGGGGGCCTCGGCTACACCTTC.

The CDR3 DNA sequence: TGTGCCAGCTCACCACAGGGACAGGGTTACAATCAGCCCCAGCATTTT. Translation gives CASSPQGQGYNQPQHF. The chain combines TRBV18 with TRBJ1-5; 9 bases are a match to TRBD1. CDR1 KGHSH and CDR2 LQKENI come from the germline V gene. Germline trimming cut 1 base from V and 3 bases from J; bases unmatched to any gene: 4. There are 16 residues in the CDR3.

This clonotype was detected a few times. The chain couples TRBV7-2 to TRBJ1-3; possibly TRBD1 for D (5 bases). V lost 5 bases, J lost 0 bases, and 8 bases lay in between. This CDR3 has 14 amino acids. Germline CDR1 is SGHTA and CDR2 is FQGNSA. The CDR3 DNA is TGTGCCAGCAGCCAGGGTTTCTCTGGAAACACCATATATTTT. Translating it yields CASSQGFSGNTIYF. Complete variable domain (other parts from reference TRBV7-2 and TRBJ1-3): GAGVSQSPSNKVTEKGKDVELRCDPISGHTALYWYRQSLGQGLEFLIYFQGNSAPDKSGLPSDRFSAERTGGSVSTLTIQRTQQEDSAVYLCASSQGFSGNTIYFGEGSWLTVV.

This clonotype has at least ten counts. V and J are TRBV6-1 and TRBJ2-3, with a possible D match to TRBD1 (6 bases). The CDR3 totals 13 residues. With 6 bases removed from V and 2 bases from J, the gap between germline ends came to 9 bases. CDR1 and CDR2 from the germline V gene are MNHNS and SASEGT. The CDR3 is CASRGANTDTQYF. CDR3 DNA sequence: TGTGCCAGCAGGGGGGCTAACACAGATACGCAGTATTTT.

This clonotype was counted many times. The V gene is TRBV13, the J gene TRBJ2-3; perhaps TRBD2 as D (5 bases). Trimming left V 5 bases short and J 1 base short, with 16 bases between. Germline CDR1 PRHDT, CDR2 FYEKMQ (reference sequence). The CDR3 runs 16 residues. The CDR3 region has the DNA TGTGCCAGCAGCGGTCGACAAGGACTTCGCACAGATACGCAGTATTTT. Residues: CASSGRQGLRTDTQYF.

This clonotype was observed a handful of times. CDR3 bases: TGTGCCAGCAGCCAAGAGGGTGGGATCGCTGAAGCTTTCTTT. Protein: CASSQEGGIAEAFF. The chain joins TRBV3-1 to TRBJ1-1, with D hard to call. Trimming pared 0 bases from V and 6 bases from J, leaving 11 bases between. This CDR3 has 14 amino acids. The germline V gene has CDR1 LGHDT and CDR2 YNNKEL (reference sequence).

The rearrangement uses TRBV12-3 or TRBV12-4 and TRBJ1-1; D might be TRBD1 (5 bases). The V and J ends lost 3 bases and 5 bases respectively, with 10 bases between them. This CDR3 spans 13 amino acids. DNA for the CDR3: TGTGCCAGCAGTTTGGGGCCGGGGACTGAAGCTTTCTTT. Protein product: CASSLGPGTEAFF.